These T cell receptor beta chains were read from a single sample in a study of cytomegalovirus exposure and HLA in healthy donors. TCRdb keeps only in-frame clones here, not all; method: immunoSEQ multiplex PCR. This table holds tens of thousands of clones, 79% found once. Material for sequencing was PBMCs. The receptors originated from a man aged 25 to 40 in good health and CMV-seronegative. Both conserved end residues are part of each CDR3. D genes are given only for firm matches. Size is omitted from some rows. Given values are once, few, many or a class for expanded clones.

size: .
length: 14
J: TRBJ1-1
D: TRBD1
V: TRBV12-5
DNA: TGTGCTAGTGGTAACAGGGGCTGGAACACTGAAGCTTTCTTT
CDR3: CASGNRGWNTEAFF

size: .
length: 12
J: TRBJ2-7
D: .
V: TRBV2
DNA: TGTGCCCCTAGGAAGGGAGGATACGAGCAGTACTTC
CDR3: CAPRKGGYEQYF

size: .
length: 14
J: TRBJ2-7
D: .
V: TRBV19
DNA: TGTGCCAGTAGTATAAATTCCAGGACAGTCGAGCAGTACTTC
CDR3: CASSINSRTVEQYF

size: .
length: 16
J: TRBJ2-3
D: .
V: TRBV7-3
DNA: TGTGCCAGCAGCTTAGCCCTACAGGGTAGCACAGATACGCAGTATTTT
CDR3: CASSLALQGSTDTQYF

size: .
length: 14
J: TRBJ2-7
D: .
V: TRBV13
DNA: TGTGCCAGCAGCTTAAGGTTGGAGAGCTACGAGCAGTACTTC
CDR3: CASSLRLESYEQYF

size: .
length: 13
J: TRBJ1-6
D: .
V: TRBV7-9
DNA: TGTGCCAGCAGCTTTAGTAACCCACCACCCCTCCACTTT
CDR3: CASSFSNPPPLHF

size: .
length: 16
J: TRBJ1-5
D: TRBD1
V: TRBV4-1
DNA: TGCGCCAGCAGCCAAGAGGGGACAGGCCTAAATCAGCCCCAGCATTTT
CDR3: CASSQEGTGLNQPQHF

size: .
length: 19
J: TRBJ2-6
D: .
V: TRBV14
DNA: TGTGCCAGCAGCCAAGGAGGCAGCACCTTACCTTACGGGGACAACGTCCTGACTTTC
CDR3: CASSQGGSTLPYGDNVLTF

size: .
length: 16
J: TRBJ2-3
D: TRBD2
V: TRBV10-2
DNA: TGCGCCAGCAGTGAACCTGGGACTAGCGGAACAGATACGCAGTATTTT
CDR3: CASSEPGTSGTDTQYF

size: .
length: 15
J: TRBJ2-7
D: .
V: TRBV6-5
DNA: TGTGCCAGCAGTTACAGGGGAGGTTTCGGGTACGAGCAGTACTTC
CDR3: CASSYRGGFGYEQYF

size: .
length: 15
J: TRBJ2-5
D: .
V: TRBV9
DNA: TGTGCCAGCAGCCCACTGACTAACTTCCAAGAGACCCAGTACTTC
CDR3: CASSPLTNFQETQYF

size: .
length: 16
J: TRBJ1-2
D: .
V: TRBV4-1
DNA: TGCGCCAGCAGCCACATAGGAGGGTCTGATCTAGATGGCTACACCTTC
CDR3: CASSHIGGSDLDGYTF

size: .
length: 14
J: TRBJ1-1
D: .
V: TRBV7-8
DNA: TGTGCCAGCAGCCTAGGGACACAAGACGGTGAAGCTTTCTTT
CDR3: CASSLGTQDGEAFF

size: .
length: 15
J: TRBJ1-6
D: .
V: TRBV9
DNA: TGTGCCAGCAGCGTCGGACAGATCGATAATTCACCCCTCCACTTT
CDR3: CASSVGQIDNSPLHF

size: once
length: 15
J: TRBJ2-1
D: .
V: TRBV18
DNA: TGTGCCAGCTCACCACCCGAGGTCCCCTTTAATGAGCAGTTCTTC
CDR3: CASSPPEVPFNEQFF

size: .
length: 13
J: TRBJ2-7
D: .
V: TRBV27
DNA: TGTGCCAGCAGTCCCTCCGTTGTTTCTGAGCAGTACTTC
CDR3: CASSPSVVSEQYF

size: once
length: 15
J: TRBJ2-2
D: TRBD1
V: TRBV7-7
DNA: TGTGCCAGCAGCCCGACAGGGGGCTGGACCGGGGAGCTGTTTTTT
CDR3: CASSPTGGWTGELFF

size: .
length: 19
J: TRBJ1-4
D: TRBD1
V: TRBV30
DNA: TGTGCCTGGAACCTCCCCCCGGGACAGGGGAGCCGAACAAATGAAAAACTGTTTTTT
CDR3: CAWNLPPGQGSRTNEKLFF

size: .
length: 14
J: TRBJ2-7
D: .
V: TRBV21-1
DNA: TGTGCCAGCAGCAAAGGCGGGACGAACGGGGAGCAGTACTTC
CDR3: CASSKGGTNGEQYF

size: once
length: 14
J: TRBJ1-2
D: TRBD1
V: TRBV29-1
DNA: TGCAGCGTTGGGGCCCGGGACAGGGGGGATGGCTACACCTTC
CDR3: CSVGARDRGDGYTF

size: .
length: 19
J: TRBJ2-7
D: TRBD2
V: TRBV5-6
DNA: TGTGCCAGCAGCTCGCCGGGACTAGCGCCCGGACTGAAAGTTTACGAGCAGTACTTC
CDR3: CASSSPGLAPGLKVYEQYF

size: .
length: 19
J: TRBJ1-5
D: TRBD1
V: TRBV18
DNA: TGTGCCAGCTCATTGTGGACCACAGGGGCTGAAAAACGCAATCAGCCCCAGCATTTT
CDR3: CASSLWTTGAEKRNQPQHF

size: once
length: 12
J: TRBJ2-7
D: .
V: TRBV29-1
DNA: TGCAGCGTTGAAGATAAAGGGGGCGAGCAGTACTTC
CDR3: CSVEDKGGEQYF

size: .
length: 15
J: TRBJ1-6
D: TRBD1
V: TRBV15
DNA: TGTGCCACCAGCAGAGACCCACAGGGGGAATCACCCCTCCACTTT
CDR3: CATSRDPQGESPLHF

size: .
length: 13
J: TRBJ2-7
D: TRBD1
V: TRBV5-8
DNA: TGTGCCAGCAGCCCAATCGACAGGGACGAGCAGTACTTC
CDR3: CASSPIDRDEQYF

size: .
length: 18
J: TRBJ2-7
D: TRBD2
V: TRBV7-9
DNA: TGTGCCAGCAGCGTAAGTCCCCCGGGGCTAGCGGTCTCCTACGAGCAGTACTTC
CDR3: CASSVSPPGLAVSYEQYF

size: once
length: 14
J: TRBJ1-2
D: .
V: TRBV7-2
DNA: TGTGCCAGCAGCGGCGGGGCAGGAGGTAATGGCTACACCTTC
CDR3: CASSGGAGGNGYTF

size: .
length: 15
J: TRBJ2-3
D: .
V: TRBV12-5
DNA: TGTGCTAGTGGTTTGCAGAGTGGGGCCGTAGATACGCAGTATTTT
CDR3: CASGLQSGAVDTQYF

size: .
length: 14
J: TRBJ1-6
D: TRBD1
V: TRBV27
DNA: TGTGCCAGCAGTCCCGGACAGGGGAATTCACCCCTCCACTTT
CDR3: CASSPGQGNSPLHF